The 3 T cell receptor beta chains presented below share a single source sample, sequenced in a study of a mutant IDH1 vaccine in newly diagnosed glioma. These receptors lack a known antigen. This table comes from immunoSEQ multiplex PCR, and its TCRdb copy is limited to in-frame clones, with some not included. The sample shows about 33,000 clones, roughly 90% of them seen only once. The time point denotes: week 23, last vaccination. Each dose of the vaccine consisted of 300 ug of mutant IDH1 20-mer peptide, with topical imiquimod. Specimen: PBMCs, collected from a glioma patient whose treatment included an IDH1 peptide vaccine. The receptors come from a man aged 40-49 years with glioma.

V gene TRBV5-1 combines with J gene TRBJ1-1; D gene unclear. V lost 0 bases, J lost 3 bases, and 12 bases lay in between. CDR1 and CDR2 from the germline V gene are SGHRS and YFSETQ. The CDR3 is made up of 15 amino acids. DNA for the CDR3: TGCGCCAGCAGCTTGGGTCATCGGAGGGACACTGAAGCTTTCTTT. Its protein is CASSLGHRRDTEAFF.

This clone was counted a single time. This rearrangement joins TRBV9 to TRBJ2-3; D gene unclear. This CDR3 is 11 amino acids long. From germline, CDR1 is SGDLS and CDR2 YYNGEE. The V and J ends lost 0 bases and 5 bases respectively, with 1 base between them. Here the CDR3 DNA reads TGTGCCAGCAGCGTAGGAGATACGCAGTATTTT. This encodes CASSVGDTQYF.

In nucleotides, the CDR3 is TGTGCCAGCAGTTACTCGACACATAGGACTAACTATGGCTACACCTTC. It encodes CASSYSTHRTNYGYTF. The chain combines TRBV6-5 with TRBJ1-2; D is undetermined. V dropped 0 bases and J dropped 0 bases, with 11 bases sitting between them. The germline CDR1 and CDR2 sequences are MNHEY and SVGAGI. The CDR3 extends over 16 amino acids.